These T cell receptor beta chains were read from a single sample in a study of blood T cell repertoires in COVID-19. Profiled with immunoSEQ multiplex PCR; TCRdb holds only in-frame clones, not every one. The data hold about 200,000 clones, with 85% to 90% observed a single time. Sequenced material: peripheral blood. The source is a man aged 18 to 29 with active or convalescent COVID-19. Both conserved end residues are part of each CDR3. A D gene is named only where the DNA matches it firmly. Size is stated for part of the rows, as once, few or many counts, or as a class when the clone is expanded.

d_call,v_call,clone_size,j_call,cdr3_nt,cdr3_aa
NA,TRBV9,NA,TRBJ1-1,TGTGCCAGCAGCGGAATTCATACCCGAGGTGAAGCTTTCTTT,CASSGIHTRGEAFF
TRBD2,TRBV10-3,once,TRBJ2-3,TGTGCCATCAACAATGGACTAGCGGGAGGAAGAGATACGCAGTATTTT,CAINNGLAGGRDTQYF
NA,TRBV5-6,NA,TRBJ1-5,TGTGCCAGCAGCTTGGGGGGGGGCGTCAATCAGCCCCAGCATTTT,CASSLGGGVNQPQHF
NA,TRBV3-1/TRBV3-2,NA,TRBJ2-5,TGTGCCAGCAGCCATGGTAGTCGAGAGACCCAGTACTTC,CASSHGSRETQYF
NA,TRBV4-3,NA,TRBJ2-3,TGCGCCAGCAGCCAAGATCAGGCAGATACGCAGTATTTT,CASSQDQADTQYF
NA,TRBV30,NA,TRBJ1-1,TGTGCCTGGAGATTACAGGGACCCACTGAAGCTTTCTTT,CAWRLQGPTEAFF
NA,TRBV2,NA,TRBJ1-1,TGTGCCAGCAGACCTACCCTGAACACTGAAGCTTTCTTT,CASRPTLNTEAFF
TRBD1,TRBV19,NA,TRBJ1-6,TGTGCCAGTAAAGGACAGGAACATTCACCCCTCCACTTT,CASKGQEHSPLHF
TRBD1,TRBV5-1,NA,TRBJ2-5,TGCGCCAGCAGCTTGCACAGGGGGGAGACCCAGTACTTC,CASSLHRGETQYF
NA,TRBV6-5,NA,TRBJ1-3,TGTGCCAGCAGTTACGGGGCAGGAGATTCTGGAAACACCATATATTTT,CASSYGAGDSGNTIYF
NA,TRBV7-3,NA,TRBJ2-2,TGTGCCAGCAGCTTTGCAGGGACCGGGGAGCTGTTTTTT,CASSFAGTGELFF
NA,TRBV29-1,NA,TRBJ1-1,TGCAGCTCGATGACACAAGGTGAAGCTTTCTTT,CSSMTQGEAFF
NA,TRBV5-1,NA,TRBJ2-1,TGCGCCAGCAGAACGGGGGGCCAGTCCTACAATGAGCAGTTCTTC,CASRTGGQSYNEQFF
NA,TRBV5-4,once,TRBJ1-3,TGTGCCAGCAGTCCAGGGGCAGGATCTGGAAACACCATATATTTT,CASSPGAGSGNTIYF
TRBD2,TRBV18,NA,TRBJ2-7,TGTGCCAGCTCAAAAAGCGGGAGATCTCACGAGCAGTACTTC,CASSKSGRSHEQYF
TRBD1,TRBV9,NA,TRBJ1-4,TGTGCCAGCAGCGTAGGGACAGGGACTAATGAAAAACTGTTTTTT,CASSVGTGTNEKLFF
TRBD1,TRBV7-2,few,TRBJ1-2,TGTGCCAGCAGCTTAGCGGGGGGACAGGGGAACTATGGCTACACCTTC,CASSLAGGQGNYGYTF
NA,TRBV4-3,NA,TRBJ2-5,TGCGCCAGCAGCCAAGTCCCCACGGGAGTGAAGACCCAGTACTTC,CASSQVPTGVKTQYF
TRBD2,TRBV7-3,NA,TRBJ2-2,TGTGCCAGCAGCTCTTCTCCGGGGGGGAGGACCGGGGAGCTGTTTTTT,CASSSSPGGRTGELFF
TRBD2,TRBV30,NA,TRBJ2-1,TGTGCCTGGAGCCGAACGATCTGGGCGGGAGGGCCCAATGAGCAGTTCTTC,CAWSRTIWAGGPNEQFF
TRBD1,TRBV4-1,NA,TRBJ1-4,TGCGCCAGCAGCCAAGTTGAGGGGGCTAGTGAAAAACTGTTTTTT,CASSQVEGASEKLFF
TRBD2,TRBV7-3,NA,TRBJ2-2,TGTGCCAGCAGCTTAGGACTAGCGGGACACACCGGGGAGCTGTTTTTT,CASSLGLAGHTGELFF
NA,TRBV5-1,NA,TRBJ1-2,TGCGCCAGCAGCCCCCTAGCTGCGAGGGGCTACACCTTC,CASSPLAARGYTF
TRBD1,TRBV7-9,NA,TRBJ2-7,TGTGCCAGCAGCTACCCCCGGACAGGGGGGAACGAGCAGTACTTC,CASSYPRTGGNEQYF
NA,TRBV2,NA,TRBJ2-5,TGTGCCAGCAGTGTGACAGGCGGCGGGCAAGAGACCCAGTACTTC,CASSVTGGGQETQYF
TRBD1,TRBV19,NA,TRBJ1-2,TGTGCCAGTGGAGGACAGGGAGATAACTATGGCTACACCTTC,CASGGQGDNYGYTF
TRBD2,TRBV18,NA,TRBJ2-3,TGTGCCAGCTCGGCCGGGACTACTGATTTAGATACGCAGTATTTT,CASSAGTTDLDTQYF
NA,TRBV12-3/TRBV12-4,many,TRBJ1-5,TGTGCCAGCAGTCAAAAGTCGGGACAGCCCCAGCATTTT,CASSQKSGQPQHF
NA,TRBV11-2,once,TRBJ1-4,TGTGCCAGCAGCCCACGAACAGGTTCTAATGAAAAACTGTTTTTT,CASSPRTGSNEKLFF
TRBD2,TRBV6-1,NA,TRBJ2-7,TGTGCCAGCAGTGAATATAGCGGGGCCGGTTCCTACGAGCAGTACTTC,CASSEYSGAGSYEQYF
NA,TRBV4-2,NA,TRBJ1-2,TGTGCCAGCAGCCAAGCTCGGGTTGGAGGCTACACCTTC,CASSQARVGGYTF
TRBD1,TRBV24-1,few,TRBJ2-1,TGTGCCACCACCGGGACAGGGTACGACGAGCAGTTCTTC,CATTGTGYDEQFF
TRBD2,TRBV5-1,NA,TRBJ2-5,TGCGCCAGCAGCGCTAGCGGGGCGATCCAAGAGACCCAGTACTTC,CASSASGAIQETQYF
NA,TRBV29-1,NA,TRBJ2-5,TGCAGCGTTGCTGTTAGCGGACAAGAGACCCAGTACTTC,CSVAVSGQETQYF
NA,TRBV5-4,NA,TRBJ2-7,TGTGCCAGCAGCTTGGACCCAGGCAGGCAGTACTTC,CASSLDPGRQYF
NA,TRBV28,NA,TRBJ2-7,TGTGCCAGCAGTTTATTCCGAGGATCCTACGAGCAGTACTTC,CASSLFRGSYEQYF
NA,TRBV2,NA,TRBJ1-1,TGTGCCAGCAGCGAATACAGGATACTCACTGAAGCTTTCTTT,CASSEYRILTEAFF